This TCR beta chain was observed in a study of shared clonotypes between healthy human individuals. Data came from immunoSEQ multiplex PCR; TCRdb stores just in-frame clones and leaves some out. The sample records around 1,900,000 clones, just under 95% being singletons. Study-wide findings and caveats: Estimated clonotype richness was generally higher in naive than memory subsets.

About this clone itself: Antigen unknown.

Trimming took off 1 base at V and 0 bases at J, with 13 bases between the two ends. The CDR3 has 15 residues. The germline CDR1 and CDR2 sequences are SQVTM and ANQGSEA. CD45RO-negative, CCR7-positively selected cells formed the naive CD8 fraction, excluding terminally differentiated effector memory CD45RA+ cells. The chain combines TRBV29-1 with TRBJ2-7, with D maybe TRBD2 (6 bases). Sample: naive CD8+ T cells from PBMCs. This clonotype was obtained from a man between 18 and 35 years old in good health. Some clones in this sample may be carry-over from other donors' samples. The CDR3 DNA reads TGCAGCGTTGAAGGTTGGGGGACTCTCTCCTACGAGCAGTACTTC. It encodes CSVEGWGTLSYEQYF.